The next 16 T cell receptor beta chains were all read from a single sample in a study of T cells expressing NK-cell markers (dated by TCRdb to about 2020). Libraries were built with 5' RACE. Sequencing took place on an Illumina HiSeq 2000. Once TCRdb had reprocessed the reads, it stored one entry per CDR3 protein sequence and supplied no DNA. The sample's own table lists about 430,000 distinct CDR3 sequences. The ten largest clones add up to almost 1.5% of the sample. The sequenced sample consisted of blood T cells: a sorted CD56 or NKG2C T cell subset, CD4+ or CD8+ T cells, or bulk PBMC T cells (not recorded which). The source of these receptors is a woman aged 45-65 years in good health. Donor details come from another sample of the same person, matched by shared clones.

The chain joins TRBV29-1 to TRBJ1-1; TCRdb's D gene call, TRBD1, goes unchecked for lack of DNA. The germline gives CDR1 SQVTM, CDR2 ANQGSEA. The CDR3 is made up of 12 amino acids. The CDR3 region is CSGRQGGTEAFF.

V gene TRBV14 combines with J gene TRBJ2-5; TCRdb gives TRBD2 as the D gene, but with no DNA this cannot be confirmed. The germline V gene encodes CDR1 SGHDN and CDR2 FVKESK. This CDR3 has 20 amino acids. The CDR3 loop is CASSQPPPGLADRHRETQYF.

Here the CDR3 reads CSVEAGGFAGANVLTF. The chain recombines TRBV29-1 with TRBJ2-6; the TRBD1 assignment by TCRdb is unverifiable without DNA. Germline V lookup: CDR1 SQVTM, CDR2 ANQGSEA. The length of the CDR3 is 16 residues.

The rearrangement uses TRBV2 and TRBJ2-4; the TCRdb D gene call, TRBD1, has no DNA to confirm it. CDR3 size: 12 residues. The germline V gene encodes CDR1 SNHLY and CDR2 FYNNEI. The CDR3 is CASSVVQNIQYF.

V is TRBV12-3 or TRBV12-4 and J is TRBJ1-2; TCRdb lists TRBD1, though no DNA is available to test this call. This CDR3 has 13 amino acids. The CDR3 is CASTGDRASGYTF.

The chain couples TRBV6-5 to TRBJ2-2; the TRBD1 assignment by TCRdb is unverifiable without DNA. The CDR3 is made up of 16 amino acids. Germline V gene data show CDR1 as MNHEY and CDR2 as SVGAGI. CDR3 protein: CASSYFRGVNTGELFF.

This chain links TRBV29-1 with TRBJ1-2; the TRBD1 assignment by TCRdb is unverifiable without DNA. The CDR3 has 12 residues. The germline V gene encodes CDR1 SQVTM and CDR2 ANQGSEA. The chain's CDR3 is CSVAEQGGGYTF.

The rearrangement uses TRBV20-1 and TRBJ2-1. This CDR3 has 14 residues. The V gene's germline CDR1 is DFQATT and CDR2 SNEGSKA (reference sequence). The chain's CDR3 is CSTDLRGRYNEQFF.

The chain recombines TRBV7-9 with TRBJ2-4; TCRdb outputs TRBD1, but without DNA this stays unchecked. The CDR3 contains 16 residues. Per germline, CDR1 SEHNR and CDR2 FQNEAQ (reference sequence). CDR3 loop: CASSLLSGSRYNIQYF.

The V call is TRBV7-2, the J call TRBJ2-2; the D call of TRBD2 rests on TCRdb alone, since no DNA is present to check it. The CDR3 runs to 15 residues. Germline V CDR1 and CDR2: SGHTA, FQGNSA. CDR3 in amino acids: CASSPGILAVGELFF.

This chain joins TRBV12-5 and TRBJ2-1; with no DNA, the TCRdb D assignment of TRBD2 cannot be verified. Germline V gives CDR1 LGHNT, CDR2 FRNRAP. This CDR3 has 16 residues. The CDR3 sequence is CASGSRKQREYNEQFF.

The rearrangement links TRBV6-5 to TRBJ1-4; the D call of TRBD1 rests on TCRdb alone, since no DNA is present to check it. CDR1 and CDR2 (germline): MNHEY, SVGAGI. The CDR3 spans 16 residues. This CDR3 is CASSLTPGKANEKLFF.

The chain joins TRBV11-2 to TRBJ1-1; TCRdb outputs TRBD1, but without DNA this stays unchecked. This CDR3 comprises 15 residues. CDR1 SGHAT and CDR2 FQNNGV come from the germline V gene. This chain's CDR3 is CASSLRAGMNTEAFF.

The CDR3 loop is CASSLEDRGGSAFF. The chain recombines TRBV7-9 with TRBJ1-1; TCRdb indicates TRBD1, and absent DNA this call remains unverified. Germline CDR1 SEHNR, CDR2 FQNEAQ (reference sequence). This CDR3 is 14 amino acids long.

J is TRBJ2-1 and V is TRBV4-1; TCRdb's D gene call, TRBD1, goes unchecked for lack of DNA. The CDR3 sequence is 13 residues long. Germline lookup yields CDR1 MGHRA and CDR2 YSYEKL. This chain's CDR3 is CASSRVPSNEQFF.

J is TRBJ2-2 and V is TRBV5-5; TCRdb names TRBD1, which stays unverified in the absence of DNA. Per the germline V gene, CDR1 is SGHKS and CDR2 is YYEKEE (reference sequence). CDR3 length: 15 residues. The CDR3: CASSLQGAHTGELFF.